This TCR beta chain came from a study of cytomegalovirus exposure and HLA in healthy donors. The PCR had 60 Vbeta and 13 Jbeta primers. The protocol was immunoSEQ multiplex PCR, while the TCRdb copy is restricted to in-frame clones and leaves out a portion. The data hold 150,000 or so clones, with about 68% observed a single time. The CDR3 extends over 14 amino acids. Trimming pared 6 bases from V and 2 bases from J, leaving 14 bases between. Germline CDR1 KGHSH, CDR2 LQKENI. This TCR came from a man aged 30 to 45 in good health and CMV-seronegative. Input material: PBMCs. V is TRBV18 and J is TRBJ2-7; D not certain. The CDR3 loop is CASSPDDSTYEQYF. In nucleotides, the CDR3 is TGTGCCAGCTCGCCCGATGACTCCACCTACGAGCAGTACTTC.